This T cell receptor (beta chain) derives from a study of T-cell memory formation after mild COVID-19. Study-wide background: Clustering of TCRs was largely donor specific.

MiXCR, run by TCRdb on the 5' RACE reads, gives a single entry per CDR3 protein. The data contain about half a million distinct CDR3 sequences, roughly 18% of them singletons. Overall study results and limits: In pre-infection memory, a portion of responding clones appeared, which suggested that cross-reactive memory joined. Later expanders leaned toward CD4+, whereas clones contracting from day 15 to 85 were balanced CD4/CD8. Second-wave clones that peaked on day 37 lacked confirmed SARS-CoV-2 specificity.

About this clonotype itself: No antigen is known for it.

The clonotype comes from an adult woman who had mild COVID-19 (a few samples of this study predate the infection). Cell type and time point are not known. The sequenced sample consisted of PBMCs or a T cell subset sorted from them (not recorded which).

The CDR3 here is CSATNLGVNYGYTF. The CDR3 DNA sequence: TGCAGTGCTACAAATCTAGGGGTTAACTATGGCTACACCTTC. V and J are TRBV20-1 and TRBJ1-2; the D gene is possibly TRBD1 (5 bases). Germline V gene data show CDR1 as DFQATT and CDR2 as SNEGSKA (reference sequence). Between the trimmed V and J ends, which lost 4 bases and 1 base, there was a span of 13 bases. This CDR3 is 14 amino acids long.